Reported below is one T cell receptor beta chain. The data were taken from a study of blood T cell repertoires in COVID-19. Study information: Researchers got acute and convalescent COVID-19 samples from the United States, Italy and Spain.

In assigning cohorts, the study relied on participant-reported clinical history. The repertoire was sequenced with immunoSEQ multiplex PCR; TCRdb's copy has only in-frame clones and lacks some. The data hold hundreds of thousands of clones, with roughly 88% observed a single time. CDR1 is SGDLS, CDR2 YYNGEE, per germline. V was pared by 1 base and J by 7 bases, with 3 bases of the junction left unmatched. The CDR3 length is 14 residues. Sequences were obtained from PBMCs or T cells enriched from blood (not recorded which). The sequence was collected from a woman aged 18-29 years who had been exposed to COVID-19. The chain uses TRBV9 and TRBJ2-1, with 9 bases aligning to TRBD2. The CDR3 DNA reads TGTGCCAGCAGCGTAATAGCGGGGGCGAATGAGCAGTTCTTC. It specifies CASSVIAGANEQFF.